This TCR beta chain was sequenced in a study of T cell responses to AZD1222 COVID-19 vaccine. This clone came up a few times. Antigen specificity is unknown. Study-wide findings and caveats: In a largely white British group with more females than males, clonal diversity was possibly underestimated. The peak T cell response came first, and repertoires were sampled only after it. Per reports, nearly half of all spike-specific TCRs target regions that are unmutated in variants. Seropositivity was recorded at baseline in only six AZD1222 recipients.

Method: immunoSEQ multiplex PCR; TCRdb's copy keeps in-frame clones and lacks some. The sample holds about 120,000 clones, approximately 89% seen once. The source of this sequence is an adult in good health. Sequencing used peripheral blood, obtained on day 0 of AZD1222 vaccination.

CDR3 in amino acids: CASSQAQGSSPLHF. Here the CDR3 DNA reads TGCGCCAGCAGCCAAGCCCAGGGGAGTTCACCCCTCCACTTT. The chain couples TRBV4-3 to TRBJ1-6; tentatively, D is TRBD1 (6 bases). Germline assignment: CDR1 LGHNA and CDR2 YSLEER. The CDR3 has 14 residues. Trimming left V 1 base short and J 9 bases short, with 10 bases between.